This T cell receptor (beta chain) was identified in a study of CD8 T cells in Susac syndrome. Background on the study: Each patient with Susac syndrome, at the time of blood draw, was therapy-naive, on corticosteroids, or on intravenous immunoglobulin alone. Findings and limits, study-wide: Clonal expansion was missing from Susac syndrome CD4+ T cell repertoires.

Reverse transcription of about 0.45 to 1 ug RNA was carried out with random hexamers. Amplification of the TCR beta CDR3 was carried out by immunoSEQ multiplex PCR, which spanned a total of 54 Vbeta and 13 Jbeta segments. TCRdb re-called the immunoSEQ multiplex PCR reads through MiXCR, storing one row per CDR3 protein. Among over 150,000 distinct CDR3 sequences listed, around 96% were seen once. Germline V gives CDR1 LNHNV, CDR2 YYDKDF (reference sequence). V was pared by 5 bases and J by 1 base, with 9 bases between. This CDR3 has 14 residues. This clonotype has just one count. Its antigen is unidentified.

The origin of this receptor is a human donor with Susac syndrome. Sequenced material: CD4+ T cells from PBMCs. V gene TRBV15 combines with J gene TRBJ2-1; no clear D gene. DNA for the CDR3: TGTGCCACCAGCGAGGCATGGTCCTACAATGAGCAGTTCTTC. Its translation is CATSEAWSYNEQFF. Supplemented by reference TRBV15 and TRBJ2-1, the full variable domain reads DAMVIQNPRYQVTQFGKPVTLSCSQTLNHNVMYWYQQKSSQAPKLLFHYYDKDFNNEADTPDNFQSRRPNTSFCFLDIRSPGLGDTAMYLCATSEAWSYNEQFFGPGTRLTVL.